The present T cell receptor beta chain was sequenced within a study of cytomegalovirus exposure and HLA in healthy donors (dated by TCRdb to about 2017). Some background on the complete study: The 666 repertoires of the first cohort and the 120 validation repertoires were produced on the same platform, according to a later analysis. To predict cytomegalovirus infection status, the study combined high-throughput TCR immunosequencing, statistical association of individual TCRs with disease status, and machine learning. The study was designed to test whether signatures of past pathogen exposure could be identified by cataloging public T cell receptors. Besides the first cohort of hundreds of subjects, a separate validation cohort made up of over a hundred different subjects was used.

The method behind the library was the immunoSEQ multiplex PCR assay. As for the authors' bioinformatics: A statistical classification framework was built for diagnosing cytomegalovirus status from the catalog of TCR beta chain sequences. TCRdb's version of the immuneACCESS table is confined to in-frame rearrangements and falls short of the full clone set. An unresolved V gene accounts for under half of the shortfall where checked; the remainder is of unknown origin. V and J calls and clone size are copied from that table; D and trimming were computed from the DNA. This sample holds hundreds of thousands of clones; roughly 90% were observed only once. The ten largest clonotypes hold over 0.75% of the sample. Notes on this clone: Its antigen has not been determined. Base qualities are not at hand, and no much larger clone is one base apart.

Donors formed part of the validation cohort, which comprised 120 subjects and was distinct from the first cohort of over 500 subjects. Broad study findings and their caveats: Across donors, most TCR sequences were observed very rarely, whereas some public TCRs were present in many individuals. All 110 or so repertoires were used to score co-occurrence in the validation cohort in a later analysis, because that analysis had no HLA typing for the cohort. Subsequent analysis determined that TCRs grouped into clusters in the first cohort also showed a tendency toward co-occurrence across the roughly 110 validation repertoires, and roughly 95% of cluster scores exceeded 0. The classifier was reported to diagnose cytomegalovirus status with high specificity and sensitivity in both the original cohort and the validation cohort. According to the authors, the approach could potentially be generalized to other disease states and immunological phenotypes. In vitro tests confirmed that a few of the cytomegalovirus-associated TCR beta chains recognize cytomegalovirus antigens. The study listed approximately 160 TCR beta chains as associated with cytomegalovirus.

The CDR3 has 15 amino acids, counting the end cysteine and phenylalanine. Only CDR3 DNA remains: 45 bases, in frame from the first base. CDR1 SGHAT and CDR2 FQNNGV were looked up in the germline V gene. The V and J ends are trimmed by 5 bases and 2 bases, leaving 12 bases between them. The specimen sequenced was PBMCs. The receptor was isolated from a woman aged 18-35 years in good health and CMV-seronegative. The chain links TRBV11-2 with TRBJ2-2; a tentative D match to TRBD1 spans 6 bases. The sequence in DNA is TGTGCCAGCAGCCAAATACAGGGAAACACCGGGGAGCTGTTTTTT. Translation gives CASSQIQGNTGELFF. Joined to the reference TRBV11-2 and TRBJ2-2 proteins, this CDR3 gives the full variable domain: EAGVAQSPRYKIIEKRQSVAFWCNPISGHATLYWYQQILGQGPKLLIQFQNNGVVDDSQLPKDRFSAERLKGVDSTLKIQPAKLEDSAVYLCASSQIQGNTGELFFGEGSRLTVL.